This T cell receptor (beta chain) was retrieved from a study of tumor-infiltrating lymphocytes in localized non-small cell lung cancer. The CDR3 extends over 14 amino acids. V was clipped by 6 bases and J by 4 bases; unmatched bases: 8. Germline V gene lookup returns CDR1 KGHSH and CDR2 LQKENI. The repertoire was sequenced with immunoSEQ multiplex PCR; TCRdb's copy has only in-frame clones and lacks some. The top ten hold 6% to 9% of the sample, which has approximately 12,000 clones, about 66% seen once. Overall study findings and caveats: Each assay used a separate piece of the same tissue.

With respect to this clone: What it binds is not known.

The sample taken for sequencing was lung tumor tissue. The sequence derives from a human donor with non-small cell lung cancer. The chain employs TRBV18 and TRBJ1-2; 7 nucleotides line up with TRBD1. The CDR3 coding sequence is TGTGCCAGCTCCGGAGGGACAGTCGGCTATGGCTACACCTTC. It specifies CASSGGTVGYGYTF.